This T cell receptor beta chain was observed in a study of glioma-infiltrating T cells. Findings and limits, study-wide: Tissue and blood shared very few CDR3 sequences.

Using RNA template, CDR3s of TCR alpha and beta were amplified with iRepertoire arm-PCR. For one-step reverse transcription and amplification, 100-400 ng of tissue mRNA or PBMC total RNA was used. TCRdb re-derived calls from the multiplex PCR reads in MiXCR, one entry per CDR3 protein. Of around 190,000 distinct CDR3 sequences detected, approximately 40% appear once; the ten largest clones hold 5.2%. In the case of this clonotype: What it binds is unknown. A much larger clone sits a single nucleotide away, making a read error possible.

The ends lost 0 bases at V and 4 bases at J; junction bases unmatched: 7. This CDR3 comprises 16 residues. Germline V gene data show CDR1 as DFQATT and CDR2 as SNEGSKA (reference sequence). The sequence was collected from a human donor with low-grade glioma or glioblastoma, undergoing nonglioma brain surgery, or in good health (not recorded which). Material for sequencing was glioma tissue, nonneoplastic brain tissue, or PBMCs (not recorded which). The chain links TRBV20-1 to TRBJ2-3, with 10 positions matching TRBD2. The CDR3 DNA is TGCAGTGCTAGAGATTTAGGAGCGGGAGGGGCAGATACGCAGTATTTT. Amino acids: CSARDLGAGGADTQYF.